Listed below are T cell receptor beta chains from one sample, sequenced in a study of shared clonotypes between healthy human individuals. Only in-frame clones appear in the TCRdb table, and some are missing; sequencing was by immunoSEQ multiplex PCR. The sample includes about 2.2 million clones, 85% to 95% of them seen just once. The sequenced sample consisted of naive CD8+ T cells from PBMCs. Receptors originate from a man between 18 and 35 years old in good health. Some clones in this sample may be carry-over from other donors' samples. CDR3s leave out the opening cysteine and the closing phenylalanine or tryptophan. A D gene is named only where the DNA matches it firmly.

d_gene: TRBD1; v_gene: TRBV7-6; CDR3aa: ASSPSGTGGYGYT
d_gene: NA; v_gene: TRBV2; CDR3aa: ASSETREGWYEQF
d_gene: TRBD2; v_gene: TRBV29-1; CDR3aa: SVTWRLAGSVEQY
d_gene: NA; v_gene: TRBV9; CDR3aa: ASSPTTYNEQF
d_gene: TRBD1; v_gene: TRBV5-6; CDR3aa: ASSWGTGGYGYT
d_gene: NA; v_gene: TRBV6-5; CDR3aa: ASRPEGSGNSPLH
d_gene: NA; v_gene: TRBV7-9; CDR3aa: ASSFPHTGVNTGELF
d_gene: NA; v_gene: TRBV7-6; CDR3aa: ASSLAMNTEAF
d_gene: NA; v_gene: TRBV6-5; CDR3aa: ASSYARQTLNTEAF
d_gene: NA; v_gene: TRBV19; CDR3aa: ASEGRGGKETQY
d_gene: NA; v_gene: TRBV5-1; CDR3aa: ASSLARARSYEQY
d_gene: NA; v_gene: TRBV19; CDR3aa: ASSIDPGLATEAF
d_gene: NA; v_gene: TRBV4-1; CDR3aa: ASSHRESYEQY
d_gene: NA; v_gene: TRBV28; CDR3aa: ASSPMPGSGEKLF
d_gene: NA; v_gene: TRBV25-1; CDR3aa: ASSTEGYEQY
d_gene: NA; v_gene: TRBV6-5; CDR3aa: ASSYSREGRTEAF
d_gene: TRBD1; v_gene: TRBV2; CDR3aa: ASSPGQASEQY
d_gene: TRBD2; v_gene: TRBV27; CDR3aa: ASSSGTSGSSEQY
d_gene: NA; v_gene: TRBV5-6; CDR3aa: ASSRFGEKGNQPQH
d_gene: TRBD1; v_gene: TRBV7-9; CDR3aa: ASRGQGARDTQY
d_gene: NA; v_gene: TRBV5-1; CDR3aa: ASSWGAYNEQF
d_gene: NA; v_gene: TRBV2; CDR3aa: ASSERPSGYT